The 25 T cell receptor beta chains below were found in one sample sequenced in a study of T cell repertoires in cytomegalovirus infection. TCRdb recomputed calls from the reads with MiXCR, one row per CDR3 protein. In the table there are under 250,000 distinct CDR3 sequences, 6% to 8% of which are singletons. Sequencing was done on a sample of PBMCs. The receptors originated from a human donor in good health (CMV status not recorded). Some clones in this sample may be carry-over from other donors' samples.

This clonotype was seen at least ten times. The chain recombines TRBV5-1 with TRBJ1-1; maybe TRBD1 (6 bases). Per germline, CDR1 SGHRS and CDR2 YFSETQ. V lost 4 bases and J 0 bases, leaving 10 bases between the germline ends. This CDR3 has 14 residues. CDR3 protein: CASSGDRLNTEAFF. The CDR3 DNA reads as TGCGCCAGCAGCGGAGACAGGTTGAACACTGAAGCTTTCTTT.

In this sample, this clonotype turned up many times. V is TRBV7-2 and J is TRBJ2-1; 7 bases align to TRBD1. V was clipped by 3 bases and J by 1 base; unmatched bases: 3. The CDR3 extends over 15 amino acids. The germline CDR1 and CDR2 sequences are SGHTA and FQGNSA. In DNA form, the CDR3 reads TGTGCCAGCAGCTTTTCAGGGGGATCCTACAATGAGCAGTTCTTC. Its translation is CASSFSGGSYNEQFF.

The chain has TRBV10-3 and TRBJ1-1, with D possibly being TRBD1 (6 bases). Trimming left V 10 bases short and J 2 bases short, with 20 bases between. The CDR3 consists of 15 residues. CDR1 ENHRY and CDR2 SYGVKD come from the germline V gene. The CDR3 protein is CATRTPRGANTEAFF. CDR3 nucleotide sequence: TGTGCCACCCGGACACCCCGGGGGGCAAACACTGAAGCTTTCTTT.

This clonotype was seen at least ten times. The chain couples TRBV6-2 or TRBV6-3 to TRBJ1-5; 8 bases are a match to TRBD1. CDR3 length: 15 amino acids. The germline gives CDR1 MNHEY, CDR2 SVGEGT. CDR3: CASAGGAGESQPQHF. The CDR3 DNA sequence: TGTGCTTCCGCAGGGGGCGCAGGGGAAAGCCAGCCCCAGCATTTT.

This clonotype was detected ten times or more. The chain carries TRBV7-2 and TRBJ2-5; 7 bases map to TRBD2. There are 14 residues in the CDR3. With V trimmed by 2 bases and J by 4 bases, 4 bases remained unmatched. Germline lookup yields CDR1 SGHTA and CDR2 FQGNSA. The CDR3 region has the DNA TGTGCCAGCAGCTTATCGGGGAGGGGAGAGACCCAGTACTTC. It is translated as CASSLSGRGETQYF.

This clonotype was seen ten or more times. The gene calls are TRBV7-2 and TRBJ1-2; a weak D match, TRBD1 (6 bases). Trimming cost V 2 bases and J 8 bases, with 15 bases left between them. The CDR3 has 14 residues. From germline, CDR1 is SGHTA and CDR2 FQGNSA. The CDR3 spells CASSLQSRGRGYTF. CDR3 coding DNA: TGTGCCAGCAGCTTACAGAGCCGGGGGCGAGGCTACACCTTC. Full variable domain (outside the CDR3, taken from reference TRBV7-2 and TRBJ1-2): GAGVSQSPSNKVTEKGKDVELRCDPISGHTALYWYRQSLGQGLEFLIYFQGNSAPDKSGLPSDRFSAERTGGSVSTLTIQRTQQEDSAVYLCASSLQSRGRGYTFGSGTRLTVV.

This clonotype was seen repeatedly, ten times or more. The chain has TRBV7-2 and TRBJ2-1; D might be TRBD1 (6 bases). V lost 5 bases, J lost 4 bases, and 12 bases lay in between. Germline V gene lookup returns CDR1 SGHTA and CDR2 FQGNSA. CDR3 size: 14 residues. The DNA for the CDR3 is TGTGCCAGCAGCGCCGGGACAAATTACAATGAGCAGTTCTTC. Translating gives CASSAGTNYNEQFF.

This clonotype was counted at least ten times. The J gene is TRBJ2-3, the V gene TRBV7-2, with D maybe TRBD2 (6 bases). The CDR3 is 13 residues long. With 1 base removed from V and 6 bases from J, the gap between germline ends came to 8 bases. Germline CDR1 reads SGHTA; CDR2 reads FQGNSA. DNA of the CDR3: TGTGCCAGCAGCTTAGGGGGGGAGGATACGCAGTATTTT. Residues: CASSLGGEDTQYF.

The chain employs TRBV2 and TRBJ1-2; D is uncertain. Between the trimmed V and J ends, which lost 5 bases and 5 bases, there was a span of 6 bases. Germline CDR1 is SNHLY and CDR2 is FYNNEI. The CDR3 sequence is 11 residues long. CDR3 loop: CASSREYGYTF. In DNA, the CDR3 is TGTGCCAGCAGTCGGGAGTATGGCTACACCTTC.

This clonotype was found many times. The V and J genes are TRBV10-3 and TRBJ1-6, with D possibly TRBD1 on 5 matching bases. The CDR3 runs to 16 residues. Germline lookup yields CDR1 ENHRY and CDR2 SYGVKD. V lost 5 bases and J lost 7, with 18 bases in between. As DNA, the CDR3 is TGTGCCATCAGTAGAGTGAGGGGAAGCGAGAATTCACCCCTCCACTTT. Amino acid sequence: CAISRVRGSENSPLHF.

The J gene is TRBJ2-1, the V gene TRBV28; D is unclear. Looked up from germline, CDR1 is MDHEN and CDR2 is SYDVKM. The CDR3 has 16 residues. V dropped 5 bases and J dropped 5 bases, with 19 bases sitting between them. CDR3 in amino acids: CASSATAAFSHNEQFF. The CDR3 DNA is TGTGCCAGCAGTGCCACAGCCGCCTTTTCTCACAATGAGCAGTTCTTC.

The chain links TRBV19 to TRBJ1-1; 7 bases line up with TRBD1. Trimming at V came to 5 bases and at J to 5 bases, leaving 5 bases not matched to a gene. This CDR3 comprises 13 residues. Per germline, CDR1 LNHDA and CDR2 SQIVND (reference sequence). The chain's CDR3 is CASSGSGGTEAFF. The DNA of the CDR3 is TGTGCCAGTAGTGGCTCAGGGGGGACTGAAGCTTTCTTT.

This clonotype was picked up many times. The gene calls are TRBV7-2 and TRBJ2-1; 7 positions agree with TRBD2. J was trimmed by 12 bases and V by 2 bases; bases with no gene match: 7. CDR1 is SGHTA and CDR2 is FQGNSA in the germline V gene. The CDR3 sequence is 13 residues long. The CDR3 DNA follows: TGTGCCAGCAGCTTAAATGTCCTAGCGGTGCAGTTCTTC. Protein: CASSLNVLAVQFF.

This clonotype was counted many times. This chain links TRBV20-1 with TRBJ1-4; D possibly corresponds to TRBD1 (5 bases). V shed 3 bases and J shed 8 bases, with 13 bases lying between them. This CDR3 spans 13 amino acids. Germline values: CDR1 DFQATT, CDR2 SNEGSKA (reference sequence). The CDR3 here is CSASTGRTEKLFF. The CDR3 DNA reads TGCAGTGCTAGTACGGGACGGACAGAAAAACTGTTTTTT.

This clonotype was detected many times. V usage is TRBV7-2 and J usage is TRBJ1-1; tentatively, D is TRBD1 (5 bases). Trimming took off 4 bases at V and 2 bases at J, with 11 bases between the two ends. CDR3 length: 14 residues. Germline CDR1 is SGHTA and CDR2 is FQGNSA. The CDR3 sequence: CASSSWGGNTEAFF. The CDR3, as DNA: TGTGCCAGCAGCTCGTGGGGGGGAAACACTGAAGCTTTCTTT.

In this sample, this clonotype turned up many times. V gene TRBV5-4 combines with J gene TRBJ1-2; 10 positions match TRBD1. The CDR3 is 15 residues long. Trimming removed 4 bases from V and 3 bases from J; junction bases left unmatched: 6. CDR1 and CDR2 from the germline V gene are SGHNT and YYREEE (reference sequence). CDR3 DNA: TGTGCCAGCAGCAAAGGGGACAGGGGTGACTATGGCTACACCTTC. It yields the protein CASSKGDRGDYGYTF. The variable domain in full, completed from reference TRBV5-4 and TRBJ1-2, reads ETGVTQSPTHLIKTRGQQVTLRCSSQSGHNTVSWYQQALGQGPQFIFQYYREEENGRGNFPPRFSGLQFPNYSSELNVNALELDDSALYLCASSKGDRGDYGYTFGSGTRLTVV.

This clonotype was seen many times. This chain links TRBV7-2 with TRBJ1-5; TRBD1 matches at 8 bases. V lost 5 bases and J lost 2; bases outside the gene matches: 11. This CDR3 is 17 amino acids long. The V gene's germline CDR1 is SGHTA and CDR2 FQGNSA. In nucleotides, the CDR3 is TGTGCCAGCAGCCCCCAGGGGGCCGGAAGAGGCAATCAGCCCCAGCATTTT. It specifies CASSPQGAGRGNQPQHF. Full variable domain (remainder filled in from reference TRBV7-2 and TRBJ1-5): GAGVSQSPSNKVTEKGKDVELRCDPISGHTALYWYRQSLGQGLEFLIYFQGNSAPDKSGLPSDRFSAERTGGSVSTLTIQRTQQEDSAVYLCASSPQGAGRGNQPQHFGDGTRLSIL.

This clonotype was found many times. V gene TRBV7-8 combines with J gene TRBJ1-1; no definite D call. CDR1 is SGHVS, CDR2 FQNEAQ, per germline. The CDR3 sequence is 15 residues long. Trimming pared 5 bases from V and 10 bases from J, leaving 23 bases between. CDR3 residues: CASSPRTDSAFGAFF. The CDR3 region has the DNA TGTGCCAGCAGCCCACGTACGGACTCGGCTTTCGGAGCTTTCTTT.

This clonotype was picked up many times. The chain couples TRBV28 to TRBJ1-2; D is uncertain. CDR1 and CDR2 from the germline V gene are MDHEN and SYDVKM. The CDR3 consists of 13 residues. Trimming shortened V by 2 bases and J by 4 bases, and 8 bases separated the two germline ends. The CDR3 reads CASSLPPPYGYTF. Written as DNA, the CDR3 is TGTGCCAGCAGTTTACCCCCTCCCTATGGCTACACCTTC.

This clonotype was counted ten times or more. The CDR3 nucleotides read TGCAGTGCTAGTTCCGGGATCTCCACTGAAGCTTTCTTT. This sequence encodes CSASSGISTEAFF. The chain combines TRBV20-1 with TRBJ1-1; D is undetermined. Trimming took 3 bases from V and 4 from J, leaving 12 bases between them. The CDR3 totals 13 residues. Per germline, CDR1 DFQATT and CDR2 SNEGSKA (reference sequence).

This clonotype was counted at least ten times. The V gene is TRBV20-1, the J gene TRBJ1-6; 8 bases map to TRBD1. Trimming at V came to 5 bases and at J to 7 bases, leaving 7 bases not matched to a gene. The CDR3 covers 14 residues. Germline CDR1 DFQATT, CDR2 SNEGSKA (reference sequence). This CDR3 is CSASPDRDNSPLHF. The CDR3 DNA sequence: TGCAGTGCTTCCCCGGACAGGGACAATTCACCCCTCCACTTT.

This clonotype was seen ten or more times. The chain recombines TRBV7-8 with TRBJ2-7, with D uncertain. The CDR3 has 13 residues. The germline V and J ends were trimmed by 1 base and 3 bases, with 7 bases remaining between them. Germline values: CDR1 SGHVS, CDR2 FQNEAQ. CDR3 loop: CASSLGENYEQYF. The CDR3 bases are TGTGCCAGCAGCTTAGGTGAGAACTACGAGCAGTACTTC.

This clonotype was counted many times. The chain has TRBV20-1 and TRBJ1-1, with 10 bases aligning to TRBD1. J lost 5 bases, V lost 3 bases, and 9 bases had no gene match. The CDR3 consists of 15 residues. Germline V gene lookup returns CDR1 DFQATT and CDR2 SNEGSKA (reference sequence). CDR3 region: CSAREGDRGGTEAFF. DNA of the CDR3: TGCAGTGCTAGGGAGGGGGACAGGGGCGGTACTGAAGCTTTCTTT.

In its sample, this clonotype was seen many times. The rearrangement joins TRBV19 to TRBJ2-2, with D maybe TRBD1 (5 bases). Germline V CDR1 and CDR2: LNHDA, SQIVND (reference sequence). The CDR3 length is 15 residues. Trimming left V 7 bases short and J 3 bases short, with 15 bases between. The CDR3 coding sequence is TGTGCCAGTAATTCAAGACAGTTTGACACCGGGGAGCTGTTTTTT. Encoded protein: CASNSRQFDTGELFF.

This clonotype was observed at least ten times. The V gene is TRBV7-2, the J gene TRBJ2-3; 7 bases are a match to TRBD1. With V trimmed by 5 bases and J by 3 bases, 11 bases remained unmatched. CDR3 length equals 16 residues. Germline V gives CDR1 SGHTA, CDR2 FQGNSA. The chain's CDR3 is CASSHRQGGQTDTQYF. The CDR3 DNA sequence: TGTGCCAGCAGCCACCGACAGGGTGGCCAGACAGATACGCAGTATTTT.